The text below deals with one TCR beta chain. This sample stems from a study of blood T cells in healthy people across ages. Healthy Russian Caucasian donors spanned ages about 6 to 100 years. Trimming cost V 6 bases and J 7 bases; bases outside gene matches: 6. CDR3 length: 14 amino acids. Germline values: CDR1 SNHLY, CDR2 FYNNEI. Through a sample-barcoded 5' primer and a J-beta primer mix, a second PCR was run for roughly 7 to 11 cycles. TCRdb reprocessed the 5' RACE reads with MiXCR, giving one entry per CDR3 protein. The table shows just under 900,000 distinct CDR3 sequences, with less than 35% occurring only once.

The sequenced material came from blood. The gene calls are TRBV2 and TRBJ2-1; 10 bases line up with TRBD2. The source of this sequence is a woman of 80 years or more in good health. Written as DNA, the CDR3 is TGTGCCAGCAGCAAGCGGGGGGGCCCAAATGAGCAGTTCTTC. Amino acids: CASSKRGGPNEQFF.